The 25 T cell receptor beta chains below were found in one sample sequenced in a study of T cell clonality in common variable immunodeficiency. Only in-frame clones appear in the TCRdb table, and some are missing; sequencing was by immunoSEQ multiplex PCR. This repertoire holds roughly 79,000 clones, and none appear only once. Sequencing was done on a sample of peripheral blood mononuclear cells. These receptors were obtained from a person between 18 and 75 years old in good health.

This clone was seen repeatedly, ten times or more. The missing CDR3 end, 3 residues past where the read stops, is filled in from the germline J gene. The chain links TRBV7-9 to TRBJ1-2, with D uncertain. Trimming cost V 3 bases and J 6 bases, with 11 bases left between them. The CDR3 loop spans 13 amino acids. Germline-derived CDR1 and CDR2 are SEHNR and FQNEAQ (reference sequence). CDR3 sequence: CASSFKGPDGYTF. The covered CDR3 bases are TGTGCCAGCAGCTTTAAGGGTCCTGATGGC.

This chain's CDR3 is CASSMQGGGNTIYF. Partial CDR3 DNA: TGTGCCAGTAGTATGCAAGGGGGCGGAAACACC. This sequence joins TRBV19 and TRBJ1-3, with 7 bases that match TRBD1. The DNA ends 3 residues before the CDR3 does, and the rest of the CDR3 is filled in from the germline J gene. The length of the CDR3 is 14 residues. Germline V CDR1 and CDR2: LNHDA, SQIVND (reference sequence). V trimming: 3 bases; J trimming: 4 bases; junction bases outside the gene matches: 3.

This clone was found many times. The read gets to within 3 residues of the CDR3 end, and the germline J gene fills in the rest. The genes are TRBV19 and TRBJ2-1; no definite D call. The V end lost 1 base, the J end lost 5 bases, and 9 bases lay between the germline ends. The CDR3 spans 14 residues. CDR1 is LNHDA and CDR2 is SQIVND in the germline V gene (reference sequence). Partial CDR3 DNA: TGTGCCAGTAGTATAGCGATACTTAACAATGAG. It is translated as CASSIAILNNE. The whole CDR3 protein reads CASSIAILNNEQFF.

Many counts were recorded for this clone. The observed sequence ends 3 residues before the CDR3 terminus, with the missing tail filled in from the germline J gene. This chain joins TRBV5-1 and TRBJ2-1; 8 bases are shared with TRBD2. With V trimmed by 0 bases and J by 4 bases, 12 bases remained unmatched. The CDR3 spans 18 residues. Germline CDR1 reads SGHRS; CDR2 reads YFSETQ. The CDR3 here is CASSLVVGREEVYNEQFF. CDR3 bases read: TGCGCCAGCAGCTTGGTGGTAGGGCGGGAGGAGGTATACAATGAG. Using reference TRBV5-1 and TRBJ2-1 for the parts outside the CDR3, the full variable domain is KAGVTQTPRYLIKTRGQQVTLSCSPISGHRSVSWYQQTPGQGLQFLFEYFSETQRNKGNFPGRFSGRQFSNSRSEMNVSTLELGDSALYLCASSLVVGREEVYNEQFFGPGTRLTVL.

This clone has a count of ten or more. Read sequence stops 3 residues before the CDR3 end, and the germline J gene provides the missing end. Other nucleotide sequences from this sample produce the same CDR3. The V and J genes are TRBV12-3 or TRBV12-4 and TRBJ1-2; 10 bases fit TRBD1. Trimming at V came to 6 bases and at J to 7 bases, leaving 5 bases not matched to a gene. The CDR3 totals 13 residues. CDR3 loop: CASRPGQGIGYTF. Partial CDR3 DNA: TGTGCCAGCAGGCCGGGACAGGGGATTGGC.

The table lists this clone with many counts. The read ends 3 residues before the CDR3 terminus; that terminus is restored from the germline J gene. The chain employs TRBV20-1 and TRBJ2-2; D call uncertain. The V gene lost 0 bases and the J gene lost 1 base, with 12 bases spanning the gap. Germline CDR1 is DFQATT and CDR2 is SNEGSKA (reference sequence). The CDR3 extends over 16 amino acids. The CDR3 region is CSARDLAILNTGELFF. The covered CDR3 bases are TGCAGTGCTAGAGATCTGGCCATCCTGAACACCGGGGAG.

This clone was recorded at least ten times. The observed sequence ends 3 residues before the CDR3 terminus, with the missing tail filled in from the germline J gene. This chain uses TRBV7-9 with TRBJ2-3, with 13 bases aligning to TRBD2. Germline loops: CDR1 SEHNR, CDR2 FQNEAQ (reference sequence). This CDR3 region has 14 residues. The sequenced part of the CDR3 DNA is TGTGCCAGCAGCTCCGGGACTAGCGGGAAGGCG. This gives the protein CASSSGTSGKA. The CDR3, in full, reads CASSSGTSGKAQYF.

This clone was found many times. The part of the CDR3 DNA that was read is TGTGCCAGCAGCCTGGCCTCCCAACCATACGAG. Protein sequence: CASSLASQPYE. From start to end, the CDR3 is CASSLASQPYEQYF. The chain has TRBV14 and TRBJ2-7; D gene ambiguous. The sequenced fragment ends 3 residues before the CDR3 boundary, so the rest is inferred from the germline J gene. With 4 bases removed from V and 4 bases from J, the gap between germline ends came to 14 bases. The CDR3 loop spans 14 amino acids. Germline-derived CDR1 and CDR2 are SGHDN and FVKESK.

This clone was counted many times. The read comes to an end 3 residues before the CDR3 does, leaving the germline J gene to fill in the end. V is TRBV7-9 and J is TRBJ2-1; D may be TRBD2 (6 bases). V was shortened by 1 base and J by 3 bases, with 10 bases between the two germline ends. This CDR3 comprises 15 residues. In germline, CDR1 is SEHNR, CDR2 FQNEAQ (reference sequence). The chain's CDR3 is CASSLVLADYNEQFF. CDR3 DNA, as far as it was read: TGTGCCAGCAGCTTAGTCTTAGCGGACTACAATGAG.

This clone has a count of ten or more. The read terminates 3 residues ahead of where the CDR3 ends, so the germline J gene completes it. V and J are TRBV11-2 and TRBJ2-7, with 8 bases fitting TRBD1. Germline V gene lookup returns CDR1 SGHAT and CDR2 FQNNGV. This CDR3 comprises 14 residues. J was trimmed by 2 bases and V by 4 bases; bases with no gene match: 4. The CDR3 here is CASSYGTGAYEQYF. The covered CDR3 bases are TGTGCCAGCAGCTACGGGACAGGCGCCTACGAG.

This clone was seen repeatedly, ten times or more. The read finishes 3 residues shy of the CDR3 end, and the germline J gene is used to complete it. V usage is TRBV9 and J usage is TRBJ2-7, with TRBD2 as a possible D gene (6 bases). The CDR3 consists of 14 residues. Between the trimmed V and J ends, which lost 2 bases and 5 bases, there was a span of 14 bases. The germline V gene has CDR1 SGDLS and CDR2 YYNGEE. The CDR3 sequence is CASSVSGLRDEQYF. The DNA read from the CDR3 is TGTGCCAGCAGCGTCAGCGGGCTTAGGGACGAG.

As for this clone: With the read ending 3 residues before the CDR3 end, the germline J gene is used to fill in that end. The chain uses TRBV5-1 and TRBJ2-1; the D is unclear. CDR1 is SGHRS and CDR2 is YFSETQ in the germline V gene. There are 11 residues in the CDR3. The V end lost 4 bases, the J end lost 6 bases, and 5 bases lay between the germline ends. This chain's CDR3 is CASSPGNEQFF. CDR3 DNA (partial): TGCGCCAGCAGCCCGGGCAATGAG.

This clone was seen a few times. Given a much more abundant clone one base away, this may be a read error. The read ends 3 residues before the CDR3 terminus; that terminus is restored from the germline J gene. The chain recombines TRBV5-1 with TRBJ2-2; D possibly corresponds to TRBD1 (5 bases). The germline CDR1 and CDR2 sequences are SGHRS and YFSETQ. The CDR3 has 16 amino acids. The CDR3 bases that were read are TGCGCCAGCAGCTTGGGACACCTATCTGGGGCCAACGTG. Residues: CASSLGHLSGANV. The full-length CDR3 reads as CASSLGHLSGANVLFF. Supplemented by reference TRBV5-1 and TRBJ2-2, the full variable domain reads KAGVTQTPRYLIKTRGQQVTLSCSPISGHRSVSWYQQTPGQGLQFLFEYFSETQRNKGNFPGRFSGRQFSNSRSEMNVSTLELGDSALYLCASSLGHLSGANVLFFGEGSRLTVL.

This clone was observed at least ten times. The read gets to within 3 residues of the CDR3 end, and the germline J gene fills in the rest. The chain combines TRBV20-1 with TRBJ1-5, with a weak D call TRBD1 (5 bases). V lost 5 bases, J lost 1 base, and 12 bases lay in between. The CDR3 runs to 14 residues. CDR1 DFQATT and CDR2 SNEGSKA come from the germline V gene (reference sequence). The CDR3 loop reads CSARQGVSNQPQHF. Incomplete CDR3 DNA: TGCAGTGCTCGTCAAGGGGTAAGCAATCAGCCC.

At least ten counts were recorded for this clone. The read terminates 3 residues before the CDR3 end, so the remaining end is supplied by the germline J gene. J is TRBJ2-1 and V is TRBV5-4; TRBD2 is a possible D gene (6 bases). CDR3 length: 13 amino acids. Germline loops: CDR1 SGHNT, CDR2 YYREEE (reference sequence). V lost 4 bases, J lost 5 bases, and 10 bases lay in between. This CDR3 reads CASSARGNNEQFF. CDR3 DNA (partial): TGTGCCAGCAGCGCTCGCGGGAACAATGAG.

In its sample, this clone was seen many times. The part of the CDR3 DNA that was read is TGCAGCGTAACCGGGACTAGCGGGAGGGCCACAGAGACC. Its protein product is CSVTGTSGRATET. The CDR3 reads in full as CSVTGTSGRATETQYF. The rearrangement joins TRBV29-1 to TRBJ2-5, with 16 bases that match TRBD2. The sequenced fragment ends 3 residues before the CDR3 boundary, so the rest is inferred from the germline J gene. The length of the CDR3 is 16 residues. Germline trimming cut 6 bases from V and 4 bases from J; bases unmatched to any gene: 8. Germline CDR1 SQVTM, CDR2 ANQGSEA.

This clone was seen at least ten times. Read coverage stops 3 residues before the CDR3 terminus; the germline J gene supplies the remainder. The V and J genes are TRBV7-9 and TRBJ1-1; TRBD1 is a possible D gene (6 bases). Germline V gene lookup returns CDR1 SEHNR and CDR2 FQNEAQ (reference sequence). CDR3 size: 12 residues. The CDR3 sequence is CASSSLDREAFF. The CDR3 bases that were read are TGTGCCAGCAGCTCCCTAGACAGGGAA.

This clone was picked up many times. The read ends 3 residues shy of where the CDR3 ends; the end is completed using the germline J gene. This rearrangement joins TRBV19 to TRBJ1-5, with D tentatively TRBD1 (6 bases). The CDR3 length is 13 residues. The germline gives CDR1 LNHDA, CDR2 SQIVND (reference sequence). V shed 5 bases and J shed 5 bases, with 10 bases lying between them. The CDR3 is CASSQGRDQPQHF. The covered CDR3 bases are TGTGCCAGTAGTCAGGGGAGGGATCAGCCC. Drawing the rest from reference TRBV19 and TRBJ1-5, the complete variable domain is DGGITQSPKYLFRKEGQNVTLSCEQNLNHDAMYWYRQDPGQGLRLIYYSQIVNDFQKGDIAEGYSVSREKKESFPLTVTSAQKNPTAFYLCASSQGRDQPQHFGDGTRLSIL.

This clone was observed at least ten times. The sequence runs out 3 residues before the end of the CDR3; the remainder is reconstructed from the germline J gene. This sequence joins TRBV19 and TRBJ2-7; 7 nucleotides match TRBD2. CDR3 size: 16 residues. Germline CDR1 and CDR2: LNHDA and SQIVND (reference sequence). J lost 0 bases, V lost 5 bases, and 10 bases had no gene match. The DNA read from the CDR3 is TGTGCCAGTAGTTCGACACTAGCGAGGAGCTCCTACGAG. It encodes CASSSTLARSSYE. The CDR3, in full, reads CASSSTLARSSYEQYF.

This clone showed up many times. Read sequence stops 3 residues before the CDR3 end, and the germline J gene provides the missing end. The V call is TRBV12-5, the J call TRBJ2-1; TRBD2 matches at 10 bases. The junction had 7 bases not matched to a gene; V was cut back by 6 bases and J by 5 bases. The CDR3 runs 15 residues. In germline, CDR1 is LGHNT, CDR2 FRNRAP. The part of the CDR3 DNA that was read is TGTGCTAGTGGACCCGGGACTAGCGTCCACAATGAG. Amino acid sequence: CASGPGTSVHNE. Given in full, the CDR3 is CASGPGTSVHNEQFF.

This clone was recorded a few times. The CDR3 end lies 3 residues beyond the end of the read and is filled in from the germline J gene. The chain joins TRBV7-6 to TRBJ1-1, with D unclear. Trimming pared 4 bases from V and 4 bases from J, leaving 4 bases between. This CDR3 has 11 amino acids. Germline CDR1 is SGHVS and CDR2 is FNYEAQ. The covered CDR3 bases are TGTGCCAGCAGCTCAGGCACTGAA. Protein: CASSSGTE. The CDR3 in its entirety is CASSSGTEAFF.

This clone was seen repeatedly, ten times or more. The read gets to within 3 residues of the CDR3 end, and the germline J gene fills in the rest. The J gene is TRBJ1-5, the V gene TRBV20-1, with 10 bases fitting TRBD1. V was pared by 6 bases and J by 6 bases, with 11 bases of the junction left unmatched. The CDR3 has 15 residues. The germline V gene has CDR1 DFQATT and CDR2 SNEGSKA (reference sequence). CDR3 sequence reads: CSALSGQGNVQPQHF. The part of the CDR3 DNA that was read is TGCAGTGCCCTCTCGGGACAGGGGAACGTTCAGCCC.

This clone showed up many times. The CDR3 end is not reached by the read, which stops 3 residues before it; the germline J gene fills it in. The chain combines TRBV12-3 or TRBV12-4 with TRBJ2-1; TRBD2 might be the D (6 bases). CDR3 size: 16 residues. V lost 0 bases, J lost 5 bases, and 14 bases lay in between. Incomplete CDR3 DNA: TGTGCCAGCAGTTTAGCGCGAATAGCGGTAGACAATGAG. Protein sequence: CASSLARIAVDNE. The whole CDR3 reads CASSLARIAVDNEQFF.

This clone has a count of ten or more. The read ends 3 residues before the CDR3 terminus; that terminus is restored from the germline J gene. The chain carries TRBV5-1 and TRBJ2-2, with 7 bases that match TRBD1. Losses at the gene ends were 5 bases for V and 6 bases for J; bases not matched to a gene: 7. CDR1 is SGHRS, CDR2 YFSETQ, per germline. The CDR3 contains 14 residues. The part of the CDR3 DNA that was read is TGCGCCAGCAGTGACAGGGCCGGCTCCGGGGAG. Its translation is CASSDRAGSGE. The complete CDR3 reads CASSDRAGSGELFF.

The table lists this clone with many counts. The observed sequence ends 3 residues before the CDR3 terminus, with the missing tail filled in from the germline J gene. V gene TRBV7-6 combines with J gene TRBJ2-2; TRBD2 matches 12 bases. The CDR3 totals 16 residues. From germline, CDR1 is SGHVS and CDR2 FNYEAQ. Trimming took 2 bases from V and 7 from J; bases not matched to a gene: 5. CDR3 protein: CASSLTGTSGLGELFF. CDR3 DNA (partial): TGTGCCAGCAGCTTAACCGGGACTAGCGGGCTCGGGGAG.